These 8 T cell receptor beta chains were sequenced from one sample in a study of blood T cells in healthy people across ages (dated by TCRdb to about 2015). Receptors were amplified or captured by 5' RACE. The data were produced on an Illumina HiSeq 2500. A second PCR of roughly 7 to 12 cycles was run with a J-beta primer mix and a sample-barcoded 5' primer. Through fastp at Q25 and MiXCR, TCRdb rebuilt clones from the public reads, retaining in-frame beta chains. Merged by CDR3 protein, the rows form single entries marked with the most common genes and DNA. The sample has about 930,000 distinct CDR3 sequences on record, roughly 28% of them singletons. More than 8.5% of the sample goes to the ten largest clones. Separately, the same data were catalogued under a study of T cells of mothers and their children.

Sequencing was carried out using blood. These receptors all come from a woman aged 40 to 49 in good health.

The genes are TRBV24-1 and TRBJ2-5, with TRBD2 as a possible D gene (6 bases). The germline V and J ends were trimmed by 4 bases and 9 bases, with 26 bases remaining between them. Germline V gene lookup returns CDR1 KGHDR and CDR2 SFDVKD. This CDR3 is built from 17 residues. As DNA, the CDR3 is TGTGCCACCAGTGAAGGGGTGAGGAGGGGCAGTAGGCAGGCCCAGTACTTC. Its protein product is CATSEGVRRGSRQAQYF.

V and J are TRBV9 and TRBJ1-5; TRBD1 matches 7 bases. The CDR3 is 16 residues long. V trimming: 2 bases; J trimming: 6 bases; junction bases outside the gene matches: 11. Germline values: CDR1 SGDLS, CDR2 YYNGEE. The CDR3 nucleotides read TGTGCCAGCAGCGTCGGAACAGGGGATTTGGGTCAGCCCCAGCATTTT. Translation: CASSVGTGDLGQPQHF.

The table lists this clonotype with a few counts. CDR3 in amino acids: CSVEDPIPGLAGYYEQYF. The CDR3 DNA is TGCAGCGTTGAAGACCCCATCCCGGGACTAGCGGGTTACTACGAGCAGTACTTC. The chain employs TRBV29-1 and TRBJ2-7; TRBD2 aligns across 12 bases. Germline lookup yields CDR1 SQVTM and CDR2 ANQGSEA. This CDR3 contains 18 residues. The V segment lost 0 bases and the J segment 3 bases; nucleotides outside the gene matches: 12.

This CDR3 reads CASWDRKNYGYTF. CDR3 coding DNA: TGTGCCAGCTGGGACAGGAAAAACTATGGCTACACCTTC. The gene calls are TRBV2 and TRBJ1-2, with 8 positions matching TRBD1. The CDR3 runs 13 residues. V gave up 8 bases and J gave up 2 bases; unmatched junction bases: 4. CDR1 SNHLY and CDR2 FYNNEI come from the germline V gene.

A note on this clonotype: The germline gene is not matched at one end of the junction; a read error may be the cause. V usage is TRBV3-1 and J usage is TRBJ2-7; TRBD1 aligns across 10 bases. This CDR3 is built from 15 residues. Germline CDR1 is LGHDT and CDR2 is YNNKEL (reference sequence). The chain's CDR3 is CASSQEPGQGGEPYF. CDR3 bases: TGTGCCAGCAGCCAGGAACCCGGACAGGGGGGAGAGCCGTACTTC.

Many counts were recorded for this clonotype. This chain uses TRBV20-1 with TRBJ1-5; 9 bases are a match to TRBD1. The germline gives CDR1 DFQATT, CDR2 SNEGSKA (reference sequence). This CDR3 comprises 22 residues. J lost 0 bases, V lost 0 bases, and 21 bases had no gene match. The CDR3 protein is CSARDAGTGIFSGFYSNQPQHF. The CDR3 bases are TGCAGTGCTAGAGACGCCGGGACAGGGATTTTTTCGGGGTTTTATAGCAATCAGCCCCAGCATTTT.

This clonotype was detected ten times or more. The CDR3: CASSLDPAGVTYEQYF. The CDR3 DNA reads as TGCGCCAGCAGCTTGGATCCGGCAGGAGTAACCTACGAGCAGTACTTC. This chain connects TRBV5-1 to TRBJ2-7; no firm D call. Per the germline V gene, CDR1 is SGHRS and CDR2 is YFSETQ. Trimming removed 0 bases from V and 2 bases from J, with 15 bases in between. This CDR3 contains 16 residues. Full variable domain (outside the CDR3, taken from reference TRBV5-1 and TRBJ2-7): KAGVTQTPRYLIKTRGQQVTLSCSPISGHRSVSWYQQTPGQGLQFLFEYFSETQRNKGNFPGRFSGRQFSNSRSEMNVSTLELGDSALYLCASSLDPAGVTYEQYFGPGTRLTVT.

The rearrangement uses TRBV7-9 and TRBJ2-7; TRBD1 aligns across 9 bases. Trimming removed 6 bases from V and 6 bases from J; junction bases left unmatched: 6. The CDR3 sequence is 13 residues long. Germline V CDR1 and CDR2: SEHNR, FQNEAQ (reference sequence). The CDR3 loop reads CASRPGQGSEQYF. Here the CDR3 DNA reads TGTGCCAGCAGACCGGGACAGGGATCCGAGCAGTACTTC.